This T cell receptor beta chain was documented in a study of blood T cell repertoires in COVID-19 (dated by TCRdb to 2019 to 2021). In the study overall: The collaborator samples originated in the United States, Italy and Spain and spanned the acute and convalescent phases of COVID-19. The material from the prospective study consisted of cDNA or gDNA derived from T cells, B-cell-depleted T cells, or PBMCs. The dataset comprised deeply sampled blood TCRbeta repertoires from subjects exposed to, actively infected with, or recovered from COVID-19. The repertoires were made available in a free public database intended to serve as a resource for research on the immune response to SARS-CoV-2. The samples were drawn from the first 160 participants of the ongoing ImmuneRACE study and from some 1,300 subjects provided by 6 global collaborators. The sample metadata nearly always contained a de-identified subject ID, COVID-19 status, age in years and sex. Where HLA class I and class II types were available, the types were taken from metadata supplied by the sample provider, not from assay-based typing.

TCRbeta CDR3 regions were amplified from genomic DNA using the immunoSEQ Assay, a bias-controlled multiplex PCR. The original pipeline was this. Within the assay, amplification of reference gene primers was used to estimate how many nucleated cells each sample contained. Sequence reads were collapsed and filtered to measure the absolute abundance of every unique TCRbeta CDR3 rearrangement. For each sample, productive Simpson clonality was calculated by taking the square root of Simpson's diversity index across productive rearrangements. TCRdb limited this immuneACCESS table to in-frame rearrangements with V and J called. A share of clones is missing; checked studies link under half to unresolved V genes, and the rest is unexplained. The V and J calls and the clone size are those of that table, but D and trimming were determined from the DNA. This sample gives roughly 150,000 clones in total; around four fifths of them show up just once. 6.5% to 9% of the sample is held by the ten biggest clonotypes.

Study-level results and caveats: Clinical and demographic metadata were provided uncurated, with the amount varying by source and participant.

A word on this clone: Its antigen is still unknown. Qualities for individual bases were not recorded, and no much larger clone is one base off.

Cut back by 0 bases and 6 bases, the V and J ends lie 12 bases apart. The germline V gene sets CDR1 to MGHRA and CDR2 to YSYEKL. Including cysteine and phenylalanine, the CDR3 has 16 amino acids. CDR3 DNA only is kept here, 48 bases in frame from base 1. One collaborating source in Seattle enrolled patients during active infection and followed them longitudinally through the course of disease. Each collaborating institution followed its own protocols to collect whole blood in K2EDTA tubes. Collaborator samples were shipped for TCRbeta analysis as frozen whole blood, isolated PBMCs, or DNA extracted from either sample type.

This chain is built from TRBV4-1 and TRBJ1-6; the D gene is possibly TRBD1, with 5 bases matching. The sequenced material came from peripheral blood. The clonotype originates from a woman over 75 with COVID-19, enrolled during active disease. The nucleotide sequence is given as TGCGCCAGCAGCCAAGATGGGGGGTTAGGTAATTCACCCCTCCACTTT. Its translation is CASSQDGGLGNSPLHF.